These 18 T cell receptor beta chains share one sample of origin, sequenced in a study of graft-versus-host responses after intestinal transplantation. Using immunoSEQ multiplex PCR, the repertoire was profiled, and TCRdb retains in-frame clones only, with some absent. The top ten hold approximately 0.64% of the sample, which has tens of thousands of clones, about 92% seen once. This material consisted of PBMCs, taken 98 days after intestinal transplantation. These receptors were collected from a human patient who received an intestinal transplant, so some T cells may come from the graft donor.

This clone occurred a few times. The chain uses TRBV28 and TRBJ2-7, with a tentative D call TRBD2 (6 bases). Trimming left V 5 bases short and J 6 bases short, with 17 bases between. CDR1 is MDHEN, CDR2 SYDVKM, per germline. This CDR3 contains 14 residues. CDR3 region: CASSPPGGPREQYF. The CDR3 DNA is TGTGCCAGCAGTCCCCCCGGAGGGCCGCGCGAGCAGTACTTC.

The chain joins TRBV5-4 to TRBJ2-5, with 15 bases identical to TRBD2. Germline V gene data show CDR1 as SGHNT and CDR2 as YYREEE (reference sequence). The V segment lost 4 bases and the J segment 5 bases; nucleotides outside the gene matches: 6. CDR3 length equals 16 residues. The CDR3 region is CASSGGLAGGEETQYF. Here the CDR3 DNA reads TGTGCCAGCAGCGGCGGACTAGCGGGGGGGGAGGAGACCCAGTACTTC.

This clone appeared a single time. The gene calls are TRBV2 and TRBJ2-7, with 9 bases that match TRBD1. The V segment lost 7 bases and the J segment 4 bases; nucleotides outside the gene matches: 8. Germline V gene sequence: CDR1 SNHLY, CDR2 FYNNEI. The CDR3 spans 14 residues. Written as DNA, the CDR3 is TGTGCCAGCACCCAGGACAGGGGCACGTACGAGCAGTACTTC. As protein: CASTQDRGTYEQYF. Full variable domain (missing parts from reference TRBV2 and TRBJ2-7): EPEVTQTPSHQVTQMGQEVILRCVPISNHLYFYWYRQILGQKVEFLVSFYNNEISEKSEIFDDQFSVERPDGSNFTLKIRSTKLEDSAMYFCASTQDRGTYEQYFGPGTRLTVT.

The J gene is TRBJ1-1, the V gene TRBV5-4; 7 nucleotides match TRBD1. V lost 9 bases and J lost 0; bases outside the gene matches: 5. Germline-derived CDR1 and CDR2 are SGHNT and YYREEE (reference sequence). The CDR3 totals 13 residues. CDR3 DNA sequence: TGTGCCATCGGAGGGGGCATGAACACTGAAGCTTTCTTT. Translating gives CAIGGGMNTEAFF.

This clone was found once. The genes are TRBV2 and TRBJ1-1; D might be TRBD1 (6 bases). The V end lost 7 bases, the J end lost 0 bases, and 9 bases lay between the germline ends. The CDR3 spans 13 residues. Germline CDR1 SNHLY, CDR2 FYNNEI. The CDR3: CASTRTVNTEAFF. For the CDR3, the DNA is TGTGCCAGCACGAGGACAGTGAACACTGAAGCTTTCTTT.

The chain recombines TRBV9 with TRBJ2-5; D might be TRBD1 (5 bases). The CDR3 contains 13 residues. CDR1 and CDR2 from the germline V gene are SGDLS and YYNGEE. V lost 1 base and J 5 bases, leaving 9 bases between the germline ends. The CDR3 DNA reads TGTGCCAGCAGCGTATTAGGGGATGAGACCCAGTACTTC. Translation: CASSVLGDETQYF.

The genes are TRBV9 and TRBJ2-2, with TRBD1 matching 7 bases. CDR1 and CDR2 (germline): SGDLS, YYNGEE. V shed 1 base, J shed 2 bases, and the junction held 11 bases outside the gene matches. The CDR3 extends over 18 amino acids. The CDR3 spells CASSVRLGGQLNTGELFF. CDR3 nucleotide sequence: TGTGCCAGCAGCGTAAGGCTAGGGGGACAGTTAAACACCGGGGAGCTGTTTTTT.

This chain uses TRBV5-6 with TRBJ2-6; D tentatively fits TRBD1 or TRBD2 (5 bases each). Trimming cost V 6 bases and J 9 bases, with 16 bases left between them. Looked up from germline, CDR1 is SGHDT and CDR2 is YYEEEE. The CDR3 has 14 residues. CDR3 in amino acids: CASKSTGALNVLTF. The CDR3 region has the DNA TGTGCCAGCAAGTCTACCGGGGCGCTCAACGTCCTGACTTTC.

Points on this clone: Other DNA sequences within the sample encode an identical CDR3. The chain couples TRBV6-5 to TRBJ2-2; 10 nucleotides align to TRBD2. Germline values: CDR1 MNHEY, CDR2 SVGAGI. This CDR3 is built from 15 residues. V shed 5 bases, J shed 3 bases, and the junction held 3 bases outside the gene matches. CDR3 amino acids: CASSPLAGDTGELFF. The CDR3 nucleotides read TGTGCCAGCAGTCCCCTAGCGGGGGACACCGGGGAGCTGTTTTTT.

The chain employs TRBV2 and TRBJ2-1, with 10 nucleotides matching TRBD1. The length of the CDR3 is 15 residues. Germline CDR1 is SNHLY and CDR2 is FYNNEI. V shed 8 bases, J shed 1 base, and the junction held 5 bases outside the gene matches. The CDR3 DNA is TGTGCCAGCGTGGGACAGGGGAGGTCCTACAATGAGCAGTTCTTC. Translating it yields CASVGQGRSYNEQFF.

The rearrangement joins TRBV10-3 to TRBJ2-3; D not certain. V dropped 10 bases and J dropped 4 bases, with 12 bases sitting between them. CDR3 length: 12 residues. Germline CDR1 reads ENHRY; CDR2 reads SYGVKD. CDR3 nucleotide sequence: TGTGCCACCGATGATAGCTCAGATACGCAGTATTTT. Translating gives CATDDSSDTQYF.

The rearrangement links TRBV6-1 to TRBJ1-5; 7 bases align to TRBD1. After removal of 4 bases from V and 7 bases from J, the junction contained 7 bases not matched to a gene. The CDR3 length is 14 residues. Germline CDR1 and CDR2: MNHNS and SASEGT. CDR3 amino acids: CASSGQGLRQPQHF. CDR3 DNA sequence: TGTGCCAGCAGTGGACAGGGCCTTCGACAGCCCCAGCATTTT.

This clone appeared a single time. The chain recombines TRBV25-1 with TRBJ2-1; D remains ambiguous. The CDR3 extends over 12 amino acids. Trimming removed 0 bases from V and 8 bases from J, with 5 bases in between. Germline V gene lookup returns CDR1 MGHDK and CDR2 SYGVNS. In DNA form, the CDR3 reads TGTGCCAGCAGTGAATATCAGGATGAGCAGTTCTTC. Its protein is CASSEYQDEQFF.

The rearrangement joins TRBV27 to TRBJ2-3; 10 nucleotides align to TRBD2. The ends lost 2 bases at V and 2 bases at J; junction bases unmatched: 7. This CDR3 is built from 17 residues. Germline CDR1 reads MNHEY; CDR2 reads SMNVEV (reference sequence). CDR3 nucleotides: TGTGCCAGCAGTTTACGTTCTAGCGGGGGTGCCACAGATACGCAGTATTTT. Its protein is CASSLRSSGGATDTQYF.

The rearrangement links TRBV7-9 to TRBJ1-3, with D maybe TRBD1 (6 bases). The CDR3 loop spans 14 amino acids. From germline, CDR1 is SEHNR and CDR2 FQNEAQ (reference sequence). Trimming left V 4 bases short and J 4 bases short, with 11 bases between. The chain's CDR3 is CASSSTGPGNTIYF. In DNA form, the CDR3 reads TGTGCCAGCAGCTCAACAGGGCCCGGAAACACCATATATTTT.

This sequence joins TRBV15 and TRBJ2-1; 10 bases agree with TRBD1. V trimming: 0 bases; J trimming: 4 bases; junction bases outside the gene matches: 3. The CDR3 is 16 residues long. Germline lookup yields CDR1 LNHNV and CDR2 YYDKDF (reference sequence). Here the CDR3 DNA reads TGTGCCACCAGCAGAGATAGGGACAGGGGTTACAATGAGCAGTTCTTC. It encodes CATSRDRDRGYNEQFF.

The chain uses TRBV5-1 and TRBJ1-1; 7 positions match TRBD1. The germline V gene has CDR1 SGHRS and CDR2 YFSETQ. The V and J ends lost 5 bases and 8 bases, in that order; junction bases with no gene match: 21. This CDR3 region has 17 residues. CDR3: CASSHFESRGQAREAFF. The CDR3 DNA sequence: TGCGCCAGCAGTCATTTTGAGTCGAGGGGGCAAGCGAGGGAAGCTTTCTTT.

V gene TRBV5-4 combines with J gene TRBJ2-1; TRBD2 matches at 9 bases. This CDR3 is 15 amino acids long. Germline values: CDR1 SGHNT, CDR2 YYREEE (reference sequence). With V trimmed by 4 bases and J by 2 bases, 4 bases remained unmatched. In DNA form, the CDR3 reads TGTGCCAGCAGCCTTAGCGGGGGACCCTACAATGAGCAGTTCTTC. Its protein product is CASSLSGGPYNEQFF.